This T cell receptor (beta chain) stems from a study of blood T cell repertoires in COVID-19. Across the study: Sites across the United States, Italy and Spain contributed samples from acute and convalescent COVID-19.

Per the original data handling: Cell counts per sample came from amplifying reference gene primers. TCRdb's table, derived via immunoSEQ multiplex PCR, lists solely in-frame clones and lacks some. V, J and clone size reflect that table, while D and trimming were determined from the DNA. The sample holds some 400,000 clones, around 90% seen once. The source material was peripheral blood. The sequence was collected from a man between 18 and 35 years old with active or convalescent COVID-19.

The CDR3 protein is CAIRGQQADEKLFF. CDR3 nucleotide sequence: TGTGCCATCAGGGGACAGCAGGCGGATGAAAAACTGTTTTTT. The V and J genes are TRBV10-3 and TRBJ1-4, with 7 nucleotides matching TRBD1. This CDR3 spans 14 amino acids. Germline CDR1 reads ENHRY; CDR2 reads SYGVKD. Trimming cost V 6 bases and J 6 bases; bases outside gene matches: 7.